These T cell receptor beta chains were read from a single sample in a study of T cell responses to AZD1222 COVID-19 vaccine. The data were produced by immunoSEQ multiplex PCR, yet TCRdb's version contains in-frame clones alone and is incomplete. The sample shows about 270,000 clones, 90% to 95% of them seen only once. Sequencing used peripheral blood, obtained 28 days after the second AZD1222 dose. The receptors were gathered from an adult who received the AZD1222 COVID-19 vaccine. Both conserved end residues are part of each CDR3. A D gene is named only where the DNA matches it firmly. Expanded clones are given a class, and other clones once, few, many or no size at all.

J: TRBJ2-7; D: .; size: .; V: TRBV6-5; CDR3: CASSATRGEQYF; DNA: TGTGCCAGCAGCGCGACTAGAGGTGAGCAGTACTTC
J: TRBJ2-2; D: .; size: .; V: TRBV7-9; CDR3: CASSFLGNTGELFF; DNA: TGTGCCAGCAGCTTTTTGGGAAACACCGGGGAGCTGTTTTTT
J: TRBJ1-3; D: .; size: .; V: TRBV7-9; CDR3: CASSPGISGNTIYF; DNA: TGTGCCAGCAGCCCCGGGATATCTGGAAACACCATATATTTT
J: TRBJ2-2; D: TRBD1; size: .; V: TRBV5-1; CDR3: CASSARQGGGELFF; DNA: TGCGCCAGCAGCGCCAGACAGGGCGGCGGGGAGCTGTTTTTT
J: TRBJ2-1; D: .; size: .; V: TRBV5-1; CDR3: CASSTPGKDFDEQFF; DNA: TGCGCCAGCAGCACCCCGGGTAAGGACTTCGATGAGCAGTTCTTC
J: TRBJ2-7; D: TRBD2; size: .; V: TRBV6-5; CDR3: CASSRTSGAYEQYF; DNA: TGTGCCAGCAGCCGGACTAGCGGTGCCTACGAGCAGTACTTC
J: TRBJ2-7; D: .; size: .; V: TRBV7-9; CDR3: CASSFRGDSYEQYF; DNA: TGTGCCAGCAGCTTTAGGGGCGACTCCTACGAGCAGTACTTC
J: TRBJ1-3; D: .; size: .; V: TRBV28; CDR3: CASSSAAFSGNTIYF; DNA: TGTGCCAGCAGTTCCGCAGCCTTCTCTGGAAACACCATATATTTT
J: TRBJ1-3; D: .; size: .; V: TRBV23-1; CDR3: CASSQYGQRNTIYF; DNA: TGCGCCAGCAGTCAATACGGACAGCGAAACACCATATATTTT
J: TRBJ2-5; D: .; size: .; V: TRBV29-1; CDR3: CSVDRETQYF; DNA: TGCAGCGTTGACAGGGAGACCCAGTACTTC
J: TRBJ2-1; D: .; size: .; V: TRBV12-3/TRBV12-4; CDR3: CASSPQHEQFF; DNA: TGTGCCAGCAGCCCTCAGCATGAGCAGTTCTTC
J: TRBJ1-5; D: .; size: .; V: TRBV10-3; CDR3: CAIKPEGNQPQHF; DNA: TGTGCCATCAAACCAGAGGGCAATCAGCCCCAGCATTTT
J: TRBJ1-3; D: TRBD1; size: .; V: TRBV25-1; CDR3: CASSTRPGTDGNTIYF; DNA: TGTGCCAGCAGTACCCGCCCAGGGACAGATGGAAACACCATATATTTT
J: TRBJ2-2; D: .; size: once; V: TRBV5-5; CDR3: CASSLGTLQNGELFF; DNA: TGTGCCAGCAGCTTGGGGACTTTGCAGAACGGGGAGCTGTTTTTT
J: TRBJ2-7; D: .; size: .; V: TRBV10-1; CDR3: CASSESGRRGEQYF; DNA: TGCGCCAGCAGTGAGTCGGGCAGGAGGGGCGAGCAGTACTTC
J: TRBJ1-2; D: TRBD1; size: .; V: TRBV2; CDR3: CASSGQQGAYGYTF; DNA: TGTGCCAGCAGTGGCCAACAGGGGGCCTATGGCTACACCTTC
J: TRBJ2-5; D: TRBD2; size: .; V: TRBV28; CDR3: CASSSPGGGKETQYF; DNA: TGTGCCAGCAGTTCCCCTGGCGGGGGAAAGGAGACCCAGTACTTC
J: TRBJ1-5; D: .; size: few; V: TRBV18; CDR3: CASSPNGFGANQPQHF; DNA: TGTGCCAGCTCACCAAATGGGTTCGGGGCGAATCAGCCCCAGCATTTT